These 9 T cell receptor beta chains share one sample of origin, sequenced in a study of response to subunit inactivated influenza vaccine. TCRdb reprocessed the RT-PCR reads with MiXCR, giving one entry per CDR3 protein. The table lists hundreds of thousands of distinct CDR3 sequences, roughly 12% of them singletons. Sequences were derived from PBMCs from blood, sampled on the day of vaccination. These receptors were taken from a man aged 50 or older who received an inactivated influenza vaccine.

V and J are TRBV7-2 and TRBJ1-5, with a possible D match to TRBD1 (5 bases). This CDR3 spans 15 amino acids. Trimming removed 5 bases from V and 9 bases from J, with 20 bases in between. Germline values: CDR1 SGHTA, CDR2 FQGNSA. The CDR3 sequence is CASSPGTRSPGPQHF. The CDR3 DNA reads TGTGCCAGCAGCCCCGGGACCAGGAGCCCAGGGCCCCAGCATTTT.

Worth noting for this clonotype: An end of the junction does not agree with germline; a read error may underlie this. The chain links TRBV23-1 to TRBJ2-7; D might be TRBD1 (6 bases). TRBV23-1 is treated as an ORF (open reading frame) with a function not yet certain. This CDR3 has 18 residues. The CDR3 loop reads CASGQRPDGTLGKYEQYF. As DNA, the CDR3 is TGCGCCAGCGGTCAACGGCCAGACGGGACACTGGGGAAGTACGAGCAGTACTTC.

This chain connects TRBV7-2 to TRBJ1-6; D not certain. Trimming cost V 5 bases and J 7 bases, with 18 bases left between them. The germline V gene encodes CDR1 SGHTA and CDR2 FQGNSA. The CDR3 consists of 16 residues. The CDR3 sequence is CASSHKDRYSNSPLHF. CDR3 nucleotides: TGTGCCAGCAGCCATAAAGACCGATACTCCAATTCACCCCTCCACTTT.

CDR3 sequence: CASSSAGHGTDTQYF. In DNA, the CDR3 is TGTGCCAGCAGCTCTGCCGGACATGGGACAGATACGCAGTATTTT. This chain links TRBV5-5 with TRBJ2-3; D perhaps matches TRBD1 (5 bases). The CDR3 has 15 residues. Germline CDR1 and CDR2: SGHKS and YYEKEE (reference sequence). V lost 3 bases and J 3 bases, leaving 14 bases between the germline ends.

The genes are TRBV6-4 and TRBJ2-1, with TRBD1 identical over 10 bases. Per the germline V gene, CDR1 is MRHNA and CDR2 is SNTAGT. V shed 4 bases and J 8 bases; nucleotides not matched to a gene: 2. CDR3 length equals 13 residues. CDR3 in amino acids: CASSGQGADEQFF. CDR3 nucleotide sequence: TGTGCCAGCAGTGGACAGGGGGCTGATGAGCAGTTCTTC.

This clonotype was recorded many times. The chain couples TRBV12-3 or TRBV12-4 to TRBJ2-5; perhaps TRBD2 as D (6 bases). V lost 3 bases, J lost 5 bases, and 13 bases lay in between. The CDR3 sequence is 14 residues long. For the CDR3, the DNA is TGTGCCAGCAGTTTGCGCCTAGCGCGGGAGACCCAGTACTTC. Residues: CASSLRLARETQYF.

CDR3 in DNA: TGCGCCAGCAGCTTAGCCTCAATCCACGAGCAGTACTTC. It yields the protein CASSLASIHEQYF. This chain links TRBV5-1 with TRBJ2-7; D is ambiguous. Germline CDR1 and CDR2: SGHRS and YFSETQ. The CDR3 loop spans 13 amino acids. V lost 2 bases, J lost 5 bases, and 11 bases lay in between.

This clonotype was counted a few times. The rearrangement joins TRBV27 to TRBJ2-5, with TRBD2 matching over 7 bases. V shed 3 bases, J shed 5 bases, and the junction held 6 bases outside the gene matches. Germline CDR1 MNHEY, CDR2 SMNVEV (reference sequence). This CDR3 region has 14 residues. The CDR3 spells CASSFGWGGETQYF. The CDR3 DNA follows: TGTGCCAGCAGTTTTGGATGGGGAGGGGAGACCCAGTACTTC.

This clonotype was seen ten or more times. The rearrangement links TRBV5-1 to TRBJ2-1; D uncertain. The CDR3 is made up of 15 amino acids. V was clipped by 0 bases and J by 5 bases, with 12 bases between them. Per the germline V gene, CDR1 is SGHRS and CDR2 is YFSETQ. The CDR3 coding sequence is TGCGCCAGCAGCTTGGCCTTTGCTAGTAACAATGAGCAGTTCTTC. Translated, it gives CASSLAFASNNEQFF.